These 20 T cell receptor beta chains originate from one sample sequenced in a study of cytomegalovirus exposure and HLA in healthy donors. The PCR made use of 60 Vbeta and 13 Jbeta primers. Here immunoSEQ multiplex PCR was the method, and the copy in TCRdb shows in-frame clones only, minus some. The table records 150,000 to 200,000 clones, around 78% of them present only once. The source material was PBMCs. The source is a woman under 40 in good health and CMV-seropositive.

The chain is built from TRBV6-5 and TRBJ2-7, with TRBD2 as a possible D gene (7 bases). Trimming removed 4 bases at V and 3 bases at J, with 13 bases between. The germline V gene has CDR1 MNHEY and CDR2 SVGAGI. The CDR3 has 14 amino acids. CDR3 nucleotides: TGTGCCAGCAGTTTCCGAGGGGGGGGCTACGAGCAGTACTTC. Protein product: CASSFRGGGYEQYF.

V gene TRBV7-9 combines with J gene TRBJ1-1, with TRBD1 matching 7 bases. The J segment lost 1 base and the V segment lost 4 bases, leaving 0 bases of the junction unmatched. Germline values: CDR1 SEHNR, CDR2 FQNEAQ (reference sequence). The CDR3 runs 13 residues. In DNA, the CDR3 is TGTGCCAGCAGCTACAGGGGGAACACTGAAGCTTTCTTT. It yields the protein CASSYRGNTEAFF.

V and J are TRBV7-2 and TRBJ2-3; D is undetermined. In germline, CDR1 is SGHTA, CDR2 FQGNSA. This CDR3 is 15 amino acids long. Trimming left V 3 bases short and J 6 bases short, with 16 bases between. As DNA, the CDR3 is TGTGCCAGCAGCTTCGGCGGCAGAGAAAGGGATACGCAGTATTTT. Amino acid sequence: CASSFGGRERDTQYF.

The CDR3 sequence: CASSRGGGLNTEAFF. The CDR3 DNA follows: TGTGCCAGCAGCCGGGGAGGGGGTCTGAACACTGAAGCTTTCTTT. The chain has TRBV7-9 and TRBJ1-1; TRBD1 is a possible D gene (6 bases). Between the trimmed V and J ends, which lost 5 bases and 0 bases, there was a span of 13 bases. The CDR3 loop spans 15 amino acids. CDR1 and CDR2 (germline): SEHNR, FQNEAQ (reference sequence).

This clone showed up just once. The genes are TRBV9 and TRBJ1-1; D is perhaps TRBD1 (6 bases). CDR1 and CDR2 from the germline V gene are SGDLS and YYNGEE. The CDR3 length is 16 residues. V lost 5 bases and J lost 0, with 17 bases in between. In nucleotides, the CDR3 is TGTGCCAGCAGTGGGGGCAGGGGCCTATTGAACACTGAAGCTTTCTTT. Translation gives CASSGGRGLLNTEAFF.

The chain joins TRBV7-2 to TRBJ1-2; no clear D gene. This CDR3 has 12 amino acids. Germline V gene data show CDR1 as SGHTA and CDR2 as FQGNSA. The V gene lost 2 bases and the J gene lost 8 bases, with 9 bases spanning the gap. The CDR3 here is CASSLQAAGYTF. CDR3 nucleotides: TGTGCCAGCAGCTTACAGGCCGCGGGCTACACCTTC.

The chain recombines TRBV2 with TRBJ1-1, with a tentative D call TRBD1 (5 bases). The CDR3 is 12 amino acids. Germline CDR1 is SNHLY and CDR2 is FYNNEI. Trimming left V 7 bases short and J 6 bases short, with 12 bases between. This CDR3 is CASTRARAEAFF. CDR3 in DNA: TGTGCCAGCACCCGGGCCAGGGCTGAAGCTTTCTTT.

The CDR3 sequence is CASSSRRNEQFF. The DNA for the CDR3 is TGTGCCAGCAGTTCTCGGCGGAATGAGCAGTTCTTC. The genes are TRBV27 and TRBJ2-1, with D hard to call. V dropped 4 bases and J dropped 7 bases, with 8 bases sitting between them. Germline CDR1 is MNHEY and CDR2 is SMNVEV (reference sequence). This CDR3 region has 12 residues.

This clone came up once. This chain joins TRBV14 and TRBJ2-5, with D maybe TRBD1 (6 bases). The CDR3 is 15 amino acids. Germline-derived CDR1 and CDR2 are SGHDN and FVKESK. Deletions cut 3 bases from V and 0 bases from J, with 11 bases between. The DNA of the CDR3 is TGTGCCAGCAGCCACCACGACAGGTACCAAGAGACCCAGTACTTC. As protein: CASSHHDRYQETQYF.

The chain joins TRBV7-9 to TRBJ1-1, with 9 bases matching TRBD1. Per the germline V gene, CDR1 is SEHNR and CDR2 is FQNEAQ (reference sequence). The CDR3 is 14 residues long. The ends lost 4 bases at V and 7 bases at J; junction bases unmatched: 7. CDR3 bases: TGTGCCAGCAGCTCGACAGGGGGTTGGGGTGAAGCTTTCTTT. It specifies CASSSTGGWGEAFF. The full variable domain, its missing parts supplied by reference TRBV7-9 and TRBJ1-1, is DTGVSQNPRHKITKRGQNVTFRCDPISEHNRLYWYRQTLGQGPEFLTYFQNEAQLEKSRLLSDRFSAERPKGSFSTLEIQRTEQGDSAMYLCASSSTGGWGEAFFGQGTRLTVV.

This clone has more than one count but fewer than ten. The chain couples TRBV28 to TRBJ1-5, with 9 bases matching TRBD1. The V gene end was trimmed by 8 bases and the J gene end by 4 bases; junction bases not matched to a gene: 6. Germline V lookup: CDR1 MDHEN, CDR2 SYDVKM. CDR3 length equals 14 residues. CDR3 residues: CASARDRGNQPQHF. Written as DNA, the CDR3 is TGTGCCAGCGCCAGAGACAGGGGGAATCAGCCCCAGCATTTT.

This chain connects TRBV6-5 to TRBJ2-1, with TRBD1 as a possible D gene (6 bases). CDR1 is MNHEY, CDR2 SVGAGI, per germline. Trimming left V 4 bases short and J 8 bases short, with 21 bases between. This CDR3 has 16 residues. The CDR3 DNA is TGTGCCAGCAGTTCATCGGGGACACCAGTACCCGATGAGCAGTTCTTC. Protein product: CASSSSGTPVPDEQFF.

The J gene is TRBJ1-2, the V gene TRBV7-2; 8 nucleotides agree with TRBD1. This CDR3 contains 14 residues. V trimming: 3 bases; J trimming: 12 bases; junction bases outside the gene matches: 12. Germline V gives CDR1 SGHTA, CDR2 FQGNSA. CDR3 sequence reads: CASSFGGTGSGNTF. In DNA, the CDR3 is TGTGCCAGCAGCTTTGGGGGGACAGGCAGCGGGAACACCTTC.

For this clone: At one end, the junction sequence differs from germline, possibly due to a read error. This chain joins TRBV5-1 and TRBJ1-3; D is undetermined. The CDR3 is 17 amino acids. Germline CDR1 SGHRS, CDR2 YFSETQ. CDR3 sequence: CASSYVRESDSGNAIYF. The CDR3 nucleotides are TGCGCCAGCAGCTACGTCCGGGAGTCGGACTCTGGAAACGCCATATATTTT.

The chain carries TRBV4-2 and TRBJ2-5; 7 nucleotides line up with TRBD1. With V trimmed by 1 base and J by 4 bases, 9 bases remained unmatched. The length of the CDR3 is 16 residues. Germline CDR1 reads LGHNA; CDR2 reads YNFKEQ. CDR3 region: CASSQGVGGVGETQYF. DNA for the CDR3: TGTGCCAGCAGCCAAGGCGTAGGGGGCGTTGGAGAGACCCAGTACTTC.

CDR3 region: CASKADYSNQPQHF. As DNA, the CDR3 is TGCGCCAGCAAGGCGGATTATAGCAATCAGCCCCAGCATTTT. The genes are TRBV10-2 and TRBJ1-5; D uncertain. Germline V lookup: CDR1 WSHSY, CDR2 SAAADI. The CDR3 contains 14 residues. Trimming pared 7 bases from V and 0 bases from J, leaving 10 bases between.

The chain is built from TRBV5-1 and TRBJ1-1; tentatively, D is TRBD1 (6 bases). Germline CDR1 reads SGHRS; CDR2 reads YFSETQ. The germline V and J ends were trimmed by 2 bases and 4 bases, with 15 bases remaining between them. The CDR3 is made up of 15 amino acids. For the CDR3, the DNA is TGCGCCAGCAGCTTCCAGGGGCAGGGGTCCACTGAAGCTTTCTTT. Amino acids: CASSFQGQGSTEAFF. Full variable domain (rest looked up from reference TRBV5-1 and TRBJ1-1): KAGVTQTPRYLIKTRGQQVTLSCSPISGHRSVSWYQQTPGQGLQFLFEYFSETQRNKGNFPGRFSGRQFSNSRSEMNVSTLELGDSALYLCASSFQGQGSTEAFFGQGTRLTVV.

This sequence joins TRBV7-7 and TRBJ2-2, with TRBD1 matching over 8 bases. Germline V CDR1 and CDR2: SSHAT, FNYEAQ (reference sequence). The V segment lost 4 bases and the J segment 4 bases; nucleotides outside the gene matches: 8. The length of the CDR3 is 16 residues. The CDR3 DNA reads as TGTGCCAGCAGCTCCTATTTTACAGGGGGCACCGGGGAGCTGTTTTTT. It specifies CASSSYFTGGTGELFF. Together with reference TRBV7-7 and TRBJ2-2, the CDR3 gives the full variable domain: GAGVSQSPRYKVTKRGQDVTLRCDPISSHATLYWYQQALGQGPEFLTYFNYEAQPDKSGLPSDRFSAERPEGSISTLTIQRTEQRDSAMYRCASSSYFTGGTGELFFGEGSRLTVL.

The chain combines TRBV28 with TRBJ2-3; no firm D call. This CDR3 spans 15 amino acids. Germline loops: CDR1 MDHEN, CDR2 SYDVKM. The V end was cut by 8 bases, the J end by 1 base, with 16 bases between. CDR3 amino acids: CASAAPYSGTDTQYF. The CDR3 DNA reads TGTGCCAGCGCGGCCCCCTACTCTGGCACAGATACGCAGTATTTT.

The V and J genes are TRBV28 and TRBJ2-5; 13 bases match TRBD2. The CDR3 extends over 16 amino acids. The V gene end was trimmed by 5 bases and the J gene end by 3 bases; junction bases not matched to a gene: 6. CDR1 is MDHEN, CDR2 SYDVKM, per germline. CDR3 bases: TGTGCCAGCAGTCCGACTAGCGGGGGGATTAAAGAGACCCAGTACTTC. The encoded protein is CASSPTSGGIKETQYF.